The 6 T cell receptor beta chains below come from one sample, sequenced in a study of naive and memory T cell subsets. Ligated cDNA underwent four rounds of PCR with nested alpha and beta constant region primers and SP2. TCRdb itself ran the 5' RACE reads through MiXCR, one entry per CDR3 protein. The top ten hold just over 9.5% of the sample, which has 50,000 to 60,000 distinct CDR3 sequences, under 10% seen once. An oligonucleotide containing a UMI was ligated to the 3' end of TCR cDNA. These receptors were taken from a female donor in good health.

The V gene is TRBV7-8, the J gene TRBJ1-3; D ambiguous. Germline CDR1 is SGHVS and CDR2 is FQNEAQ. V was cut by 2 bases and J by 2 bases, with 13 bases left in between. This CDR3 spans 16 amino acids. The CDR3 DNA reads TGTGCCAGCAGCTTACGGCGCACGGACCCTGGAAACACCATATATTTT. Its protein is CASSLRRTDPGNTIYF. Variable domain in full (rest from reference TRBV7-8 and TRBJ1-3): GAGVSQSPRYKVAKRGQDVALRCDPISGHVSLFWYQQALGQGPEFLTYFQNEAQLDKSGLPSDRFFAERPEGSVSTLKIQRTQQEDSAVYLCASSLRRTDPGNTIYFGEGSWLTVV.

The V and J genes are TRBV18 and TRBJ2-3; D is unclear. V was cut by 2 bases and J by 1 base, with 10 bases left in between. There are 15 residues in the CDR3. Germline CDR1 reads KGHSH; CDR2 reads LQKENI. CDR3 in amino acids: CASSPRMSGTDTQYF. CDR3 nucleotides: TGTGCCAGCTCACCAAGGATGAGTGGCACAGATACGCAGTATTTT.

This clonotype came up many times. The rearrangement links TRBV7-2 to TRBJ1-5; D unclear. Looked up from germline, CDR1 is SGHTA and CDR2 is FQGNSA. Deletions cut 3 bases from V and 7 bases from J, with 10 bases between. There are 13 residues in the CDR3. CDR3 coding DNA: TGTGCCAGCAGCTTCCATTTGGAACAGCCCCAGCATTTT. It is translated as CASSFHLEQPQHF.

The chain employs TRBV28 and TRBJ2-4; tentatively, D is TRBD2 (6 bases). This CDR3 comprises 14 residues. With 9 bases removed from V and 3 bases from J, the gap between germline ends came to 15 bases. Germline CDR1 reads MDHEN; CDR2 reads SYDVKM. The CDR3 protein is CASFPGDSKNIQYF. The CDR3 bases are TGTGCCAGTTTTCCGGGGGATAGCAAAAACATTCAGTACTTC.

This clonotype was observed at least ten times. The gene calls are TRBV28 and TRBJ1-1, with no clear D. Germline assignment: CDR1 MDHEN and CDR2 SYDVKM. The V end lost 3 bases, the J end lost 4 bases, and 9 bases lay between the germline ends. The CDR3 spans 13 residues. CDR3 in amino acids: CASSFGRITEAFF. CDR3 DNA sequence: TGTGCCAGCAGTTTCGGACGGATCACTGAAGCTTTCTTT.

There are many counts of this clonotype. The chain has TRBV12-3 or TRBV12-4 and TRBJ2-1; TRBD2 agrees at 8 bases. The CDR3 covers 13 residues. After removal of 2 bases from V and 14 bases from J, the junction contained 8 bases not matched to a gene. As DNA, the CDR3 is TGTGCCAGCAGTTTAAGAGGCGGGGGGTCCGAGTTCTTC. It encodes CASSLRGGGSEFF.